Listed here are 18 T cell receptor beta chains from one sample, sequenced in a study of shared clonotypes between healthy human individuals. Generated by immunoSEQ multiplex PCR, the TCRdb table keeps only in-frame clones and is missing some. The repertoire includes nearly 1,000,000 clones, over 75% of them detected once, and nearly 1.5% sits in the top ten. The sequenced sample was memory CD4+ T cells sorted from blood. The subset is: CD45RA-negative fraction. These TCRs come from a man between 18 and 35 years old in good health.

CDR3 nucleotides: TGTGCCAGCAGCGGGGGTACAAAAGGGCCCATTGCGGGTACGCAGTATTTT. It encodes CASSGGTKGPIAGTQYF. The chain carries TRBV2 and TRBJ2-3; possible D gene TRBD2, 6 bases. Germline V gene lookup returns CDR1 SNHLY and CDR2 FYNNEI. The CDR3 sequence is 17 residues long. V was pared by 6 bases and J by 8 bases, with 27 bases between. Full variable domain (remainder filled in from reference TRBV2 and TRBJ2-3): EPEVTQTPSHQVTQMGQEVILRCVPISNHLYFYWYRQILGQKVEFLVSFYNNEISEKSEIFDDQFSVERPDGSNFTLKIRSTKLEDSAMYFCASSGGTKGPIAGTQYFGPGTRLTVL.

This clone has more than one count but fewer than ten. The CDR3 loop reads CSVGRLQGGYGYTF. The CDR3 bases are TGCAGCGTTGGCCGCCTCCAGGGGGGCTATGGCTACACCTTC. This chain links TRBV29-1 with TRBJ1-2; 7 nucleotides align to TRBD1. The germline V gene has CDR1 SQVTM and CDR2 ANQGSEA. The junction had 9 bases not matched to a gene; V was cut back by 4 bases and J by 4 bases. The CDR3 has 14 amino acids.

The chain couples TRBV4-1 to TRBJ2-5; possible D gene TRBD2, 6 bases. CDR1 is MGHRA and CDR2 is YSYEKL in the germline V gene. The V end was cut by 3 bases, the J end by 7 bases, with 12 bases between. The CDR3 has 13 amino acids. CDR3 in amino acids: CASSQTSFGTQYF. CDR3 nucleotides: TGCGCCAGCAGCCAGACTAGTTTCGGGACCCAGTACTTC.

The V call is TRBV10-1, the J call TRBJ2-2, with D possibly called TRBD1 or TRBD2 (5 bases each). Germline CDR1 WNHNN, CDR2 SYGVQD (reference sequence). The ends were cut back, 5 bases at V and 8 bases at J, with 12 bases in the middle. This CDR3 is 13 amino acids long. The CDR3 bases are TGCGCCAGCAGTCGGGACCTCCTTGGGGAGCTGTTTTTT. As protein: CASSRDLLGELFF.

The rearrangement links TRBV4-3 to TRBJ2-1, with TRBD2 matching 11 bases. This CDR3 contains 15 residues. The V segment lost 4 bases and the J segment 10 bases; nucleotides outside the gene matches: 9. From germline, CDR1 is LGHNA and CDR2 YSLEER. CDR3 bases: TGCGCCAGCAGCCGCTTACTAGCGGGAGTAGGGGAGCAGTTCTTC. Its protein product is CASSRLLAGVGEQFF.

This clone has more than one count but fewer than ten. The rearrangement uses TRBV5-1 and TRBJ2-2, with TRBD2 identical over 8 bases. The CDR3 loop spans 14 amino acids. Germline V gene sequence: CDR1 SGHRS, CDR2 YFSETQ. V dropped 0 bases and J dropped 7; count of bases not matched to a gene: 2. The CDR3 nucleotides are TGCGCCAGCAGCTTGGCCGGGAGGGACGGGGAGCTGTTTTTT. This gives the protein CASSLAGRDGELFF.

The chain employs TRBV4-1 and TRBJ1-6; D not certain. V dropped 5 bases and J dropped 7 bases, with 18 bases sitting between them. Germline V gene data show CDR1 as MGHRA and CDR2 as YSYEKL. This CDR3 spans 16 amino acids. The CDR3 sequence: CASSEGLSLPNSPLHF. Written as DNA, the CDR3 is TGCGCCAGCAGCGAAGGCCTGAGTCTCCCAAATTCACCCCTCCACTTT.

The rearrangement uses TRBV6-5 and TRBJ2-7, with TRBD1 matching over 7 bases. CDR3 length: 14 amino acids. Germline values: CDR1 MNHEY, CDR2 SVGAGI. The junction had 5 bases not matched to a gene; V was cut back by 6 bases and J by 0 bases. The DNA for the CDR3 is TGTGCCAGCAGAGGGGGACAGATCTCCTACGAGCAGTACTTC. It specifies CASRGGQISYEQYF.

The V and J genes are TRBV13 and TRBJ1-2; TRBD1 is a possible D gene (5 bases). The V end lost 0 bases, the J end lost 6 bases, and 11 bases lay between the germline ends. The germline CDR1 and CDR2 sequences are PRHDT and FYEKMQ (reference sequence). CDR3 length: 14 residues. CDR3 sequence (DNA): TGTGCCAGCAGCTTAGGTTGGCAGGGAGATGGCTACACCTTC. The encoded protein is CASSLGWQGDGYTF. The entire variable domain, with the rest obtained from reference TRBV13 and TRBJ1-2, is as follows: AAGVIQSPRHLIKEKRETATLKCYPIPRHDTVYWYQQGPGQDPQFLISFYEKMQSDKGSIPDRFSAQQFSDYHSELNMSSLELGDSALYFCASSLGWQGDGYTFGSGTRLTVV.

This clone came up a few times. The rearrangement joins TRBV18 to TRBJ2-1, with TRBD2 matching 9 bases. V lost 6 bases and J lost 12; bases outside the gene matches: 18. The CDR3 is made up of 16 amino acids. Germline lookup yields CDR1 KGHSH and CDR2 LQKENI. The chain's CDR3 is CASSPPGLATRLGQFF. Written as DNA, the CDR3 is TGTGCCAGCTCTCCCCCGGGACTAGCTACAAGGTTGGGGCAGTTCTTC.

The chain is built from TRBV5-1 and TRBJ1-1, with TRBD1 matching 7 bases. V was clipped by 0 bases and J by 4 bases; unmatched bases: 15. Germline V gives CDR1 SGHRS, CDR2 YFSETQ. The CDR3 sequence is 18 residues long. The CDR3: CASSLASQGSILGTEAFF. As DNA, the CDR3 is TGCGCCAGCAGCTTGGCCTCACAGGGGTCGATCCTAGGCACTGAAGCTTTCTTT.

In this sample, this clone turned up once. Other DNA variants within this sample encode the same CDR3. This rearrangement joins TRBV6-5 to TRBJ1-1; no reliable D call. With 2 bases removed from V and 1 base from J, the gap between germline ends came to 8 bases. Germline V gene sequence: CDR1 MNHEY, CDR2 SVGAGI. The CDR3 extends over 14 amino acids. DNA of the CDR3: TGTGCCAGCAGTTACCGAGGGCAGAACACTGAAGCTTTCTTT. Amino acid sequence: CASSYRGQNTEAFF.

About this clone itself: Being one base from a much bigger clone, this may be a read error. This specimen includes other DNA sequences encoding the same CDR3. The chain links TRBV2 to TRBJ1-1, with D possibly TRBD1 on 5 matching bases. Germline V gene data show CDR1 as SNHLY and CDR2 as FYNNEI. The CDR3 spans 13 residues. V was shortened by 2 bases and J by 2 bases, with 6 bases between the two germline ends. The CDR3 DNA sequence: TGTGCCAGCAGTGAACAGGGAAACACTGAAGCTTTCTTT. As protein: CASSEQGNTEAFF.

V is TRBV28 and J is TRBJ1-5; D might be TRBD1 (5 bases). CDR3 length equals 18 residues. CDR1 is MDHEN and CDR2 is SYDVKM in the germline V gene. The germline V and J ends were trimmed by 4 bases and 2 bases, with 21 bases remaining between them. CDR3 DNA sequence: TGTGCCAGCAGTTCTAGTCCCGGGACGTCGTTTGGCAATCAGCCCCAGCATTTT. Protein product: CASSSSPGTSFGNQPQHF.

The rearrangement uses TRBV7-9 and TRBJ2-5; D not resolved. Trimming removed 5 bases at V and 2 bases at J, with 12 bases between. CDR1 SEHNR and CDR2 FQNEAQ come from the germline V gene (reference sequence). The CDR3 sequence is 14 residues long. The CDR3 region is CASSLGSQQETQYF. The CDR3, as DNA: TGTGCCAGCAGCCTGGGGTCTCAACAAGAGACCCAGTACTTC.

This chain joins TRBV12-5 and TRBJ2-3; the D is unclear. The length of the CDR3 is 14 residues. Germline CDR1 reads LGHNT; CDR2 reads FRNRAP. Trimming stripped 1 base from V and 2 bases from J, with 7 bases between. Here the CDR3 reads CASGLAANTDTQYF. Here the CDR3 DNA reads TGTGCTAGTGGTTTGGCCGCCAACACAGATACGCAGTATTTT.

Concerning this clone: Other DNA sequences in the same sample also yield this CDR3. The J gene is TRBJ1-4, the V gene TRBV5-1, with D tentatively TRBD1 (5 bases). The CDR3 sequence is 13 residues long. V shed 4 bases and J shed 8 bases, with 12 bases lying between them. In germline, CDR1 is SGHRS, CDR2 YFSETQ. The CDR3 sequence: CASSPSGDEKLFF. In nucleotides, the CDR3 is TGCGCCAGCAGCCCTTCGGGGGACGAAAAACTGTTTTTT.

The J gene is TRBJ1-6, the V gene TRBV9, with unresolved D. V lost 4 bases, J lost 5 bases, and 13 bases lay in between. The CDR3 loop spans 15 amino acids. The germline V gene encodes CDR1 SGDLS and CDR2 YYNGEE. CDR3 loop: CASSSQTDHNSPLHF. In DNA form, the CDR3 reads TGTGCCAGCAGCTCCCAAACCGACCATAATTCACCCCTCCACTTT.